Sequencing of this T cell receptor beta chain was carried out in a study of blood T cell repertoires in COVID-19. Study-level background: The United States, Italy and Spain supplied acute and convalescent COVID-19 samples.

The Seattle site enrolled patients during active infection and followed them longitudinally. In the study's own analysis: Cell counts per sample came from amplifying reference gene primers. Sequenced by immunoSEQ multiplex PCR; TCRdb stores in-frame clones only, minus some. The V and J calls and clone size were taken over from that table, and D and trimming were inferred from the DNA. The sample gives over 450,000 clones, about 88% of which show up once; about 8% is in the top ten. This clone was recorded once. Germline V CDR1 and CDR2: SGHDN, FVKESK. V gave up 4 bases and J gave up 3 bases; unmatched junction bases: 2. This CDR3 has 14 residues.

J is TRBJ1-4 and V is TRBV14, with TRBD1 matching over 7 bases. The sequenced sample consisted of peripheral blood. The source is a woman in her forties or fifties with COVID-19, enrolled during active disease. CDR3 bases: TGTGCCAGCAGCCGTGGGACAGCTAATGAAAAACTGTTTTTT. Amino acids: CASSRGTANEKLFF. The complete variable domain, with remaining parts taken from reference TRBV14 and TRBJ1-4, reads EAGVTQFPSHSVIEKGQTVTLRCDPISGHDNLYWYRRVMGKEIKFLLHFVKESKQDESGMPNNRFLAERTGGTYSTLKVQPAELEDSGVYFCASSRGTANEKLFFGSGTQLSVL.